This TCR beta chain was recorded in a study of identical twins. Overall study results and limits: Out-of-frame beta sequences exhibited a weaker degree of excess twin sharing. Modeled out-of-frame TCR alpha sharing in monozygotic twins fell below observed levels. Conclusions leaned on cross-sectional statistical analysis and did not track the same donors over time.

This clonotype was recorded at least ten times. Its antigen is still unknown. One entry per CDR3 protein results from TCRdb running MiXCR on the 5' RACE reads. The data hold a few hundred thousand distinct CDR3 sequences, with more than 13% observed a single time. The CDR3 spans 15 residues. V was cut by 4 bases and J by 7 bases, with 18 bases left in between. Germline CDR1 reads SGDLS; CDR2 reads YYNGEE. This sample was also put to use in a study of yellow fever vaccine responses in identical twins.

The sample consisted of CD4+ T cells sorted from blood. The rearrangement uses TRBV9 and TRBJ2-1; D possibly corresponds to TRBD2 (7 bases). This sequence originates from a young woman in good health. Written as DNA, the CDR3 is TGTGCCAGCAGCTCGGGGGGAACCCAGGGGAATGAGCAGTTCTTC. Amino acid sequence: CASSSGGTQGNEQFF.